The following is a TCR beta chain sequence with its context. Its antigen is as yet unknown. The data originate from a study of radiotherapy plus CTLA-4 blockade in lung cancer. The study, taken as a whole, reports: Blood-borne expansion of tumor-derived TCR clones followed radiotherapy plus ipilimumab.

Sequencing was performed with immunoSEQ multiplex PCR; in TCRdb, only in-frame clones are kept and a portion is missing. The sample yields approximately 100,000 clones, around 86% seen once. The ends were cut back, 1 base at V and 3 bases at J, with 10 bases in the middle. Germline lookup yields CDR1 MDHEN and CDR2 SYDVKM. The CDR3 extends over 15 amino acids. This sequence joins TRBV28 and TRBJ1-5, with a tentative D call TRBD1 (5 bases). The clonotype originates from a human donor with non-small cell lung cancer who had a partial response to radiotherapy plus ipilimumab. This specimen was peripheral blood, taken from a patient treated with radiotherapy plus ipilimumab. This CDR3 reads CASSLLAGPNQPQHF. The CDR3, as DNA: TGTGCCAGCAGTTTATTGGCAGGGCCCAATCAGCCCCAGCATTTT.